The rows below give T cell receptor beta chains drawn from one sample of a study of cytomegalovirus exposure and HLA in healthy donors. TCRdb's copy holds only in-frame clones and misses some; the assay was immunoSEQ multiplex PCR. The repertoire has roughly 190,000 clones, 79% of them found once; the top ten carry 1.6%. Source material: PBMCs. These TCRs come from a woman in her forties or fifties in good health and CMV-seronegative. Each CDR3 is given with its conserved first and last residue. A D gene is named only where the DNA matches it firmly. The listing skips clone size in some rows; elsewhere it reads once, few, many or a size class.

d_call: NA
j_call: TRBJ2-7
v_call: TRBV7-9
clone_size: NA
cdr3_nt: TGTGCCAGCAGCCTCGGGACCTACGAGCAGTACTTC
cdr3_aa: CASSLGTYEQYF

d_call: NA
j_call: TRBJ1-5
v_call: TRBV10-3
clone_size: NA
cdr3_nt: TGTGCCATCAGTGGACTCAATCAGCCCCAGCATTTT
cdr3_aa: CAISGLNQPQHF

d_call: NA
j_call: TRBJ1-6
v_call: TRBV7-9
clone_size: NA
cdr3_nt: TGTGCCAGCAGCTTAAGGGGCAGGGGCAGTAATTCACCCCTCCACTTT
cdr3_aa: CASSLRGRGSNSPLHF

d_call: TRBD1
j_call: TRBJ2-2
v_call: TRBV5-3
clone_size: NA
cdr3_nt: TGTGCCAGAAGCTTGGTAGGGAAACAGGGGACCGGGGAGCTGTTTTTT
cdr3_aa: CARSLVGKQGTGELFF

d_call: TRBD1
j_call: TRBJ1-5
v_call: TRBV27
clone_size: NA
cdr3_nt: TGTGCCAGCAGTTTACCGCCCCCGGGACAGGGGCCTAGGGGGCAGCCCCAGCATTTT
cdr3_aa: CASSLPPPGQGPRGQPQHF

d_call: TRBD1
j_call: TRBJ1-1
v_call: TRBV6-1
clone_size: NA
cdr3_nt: TGTGCCAGCAGTGAAGTAGTGGGACAGAATGCTTTCTTT
cdr3_aa: CASSEVVGQNAFF

d_call: NA
j_call: TRBJ2-3
v_call: TRBV4-3
clone_size: NA
cdr3_nt: TGCGCCAGCAGCCAAGAAGGAAGGAGCGGCACAGATACGCAGTATTTT
cdr3_aa: CASSQEGRSGTDTQYF

d_call: TRBD2
j_call: TRBJ2-3
v_call: TRBV5-1
clone_size: NA
cdr3_nt: TGCGCCAGCAGCTTGGTAGCGGGGGTTACTTTTAGCACAGATACGCAGTATTTT
cdr3_aa: CASSLVAGVTFSTDTQYF

d_call: NA
j_call: TRBJ1-5
v_call: TRBV28
clone_size: NA
cdr3_nt: TGTGCCAGCAGTTCCCCGAGCAGGATCGACAGTAGCAATCAGCCCCAGCATTTT
cdr3_aa: CASSSPSRIDSSNQPQHF

d_call: TRBD1
j_call: TRBJ2-3
v_call: TRBV5-4
clone_size: NA
cdr3_nt: TGTGCCAGCAGCTTCTCCGGGACAGGGGCAGATACGCAGTATTTT
cdr3_aa: CASSFSGTGADTQYF

d_call: NA
j_call: TRBJ1-2
v_call: TRBV5-1
clone_size: NA
cdr3_nt: TGCGCCAGCAGCTTGGCCGTCGGTCAGGGTGGCTACACCTTC
cdr3_aa: CASSLAVGQGGYTF

d_call: NA
j_call: TRBJ2-2
v_call: TRBV19
clone_size: NA
cdr3_nt: TGTGCCAGTACGATGGCCAAGAACACCGGGGAGCTGTTTTTT
cdr3_aa: CASTMAKNTGELFF

d_call: TRBD2
j_call: TRBJ2-1
v_call: TRBV5-6
clone_size: NA
cdr3_nt: TGTGCCAGCAGCTCCCAAGGTGGCGGGAGGTTCAATGAGCAGTTCTTC
cdr3_aa: CASSSQGGGRFNEQFF

d_call: NA
j_call: TRBJ1-5
v_call: TRBV18
clone_size: few
cdr3_nt: TGTGCCAGCTCACCACAGGGACATAGCAATCAGCCCCAGCATTTT
cdr3_aa: CASSPQGHSNQPQHF

d_call: TRBD2
j_call: TRBJ2-7
v_call: TRBV7-2
clone_size: once
cdr3_nt: TGTGCCAGCAGCTTAGGCTCTAGCGGGGGCAACGAGCAGTACTTC
cdr3_aa: CASSLGSSGGNEQYF

d_call: NA
j_call: TRBJ1-1
v_call: TRBV10-3
clone_size: NA
cdr3_nt: TGTGCCATCAGTGGTACAGGAGACACTGAAGCTTTCTTT
cdr3_aa: CAISGTGDTEAFF

d_call: TRBD1
j_call: TRBJ2-2
v_call: TRBV7-9
clone_size: NA
cdr3_nt: TGTGCCAGCAGCATACCGGGACAGGGTGTGCACACCGGGGAGCTGTTTTTT
cdr3_aa: CASSIPGQGVHTGELFF

d_call: NA
j_call: TRBJ1-1
v_call: TRBV7-2
clone_size: NA
cdr3_nt: TGTGCCAGCAGCTTGGGGGGGAGCACTGAAGCTTTCTTT
cdr3_aa: CASSLGGSTEAFF

d_call: TRBD2
j_call: TRBJ2-3
v_call: TRBV7-2
clone_size: NA
cdr3_nt: TGTGCCAGCAGCCCCAGGAGCGGGGGGGCCGGTCAGGATACGCAGTATTTT
cdr3_aa: CASSPRSGGAGQDTQYF

d_call: NA
j_call: TRBJ1-1
v_call: TRBV5-6
clone_size: NA
cdr3_nt: TGTGCCAGCAGCTTGGAGCAGGGGCAATGGACTGAAGCTTTCTTT
cdr3_aa: CASSLEQGQWTEAFF

d_call: TRBD1
j_call: TRBJ1-5
v_call: TRBV28
clone_size: NA
cdr3_nt: TGTGCCAGCAGCTTGACAGGGAATCAGCCCCAGCATTTT
cdr3_aa: CASSLTGNQPQHF

d_call: TRBD2
j_call: TRBJ2-2
v_call: TRBV5-6
clone_size: NA
cdr3_nt: TGTGCCAGCAGCTTGGAAGGCGGGAGGATAACCGGGGAGCTGTTTTTT
cdr3_aa: CASSLEGGRITGELFF

d_call: TRBD1
j_call: TRBJ2-7
v_call: TRBV5-1
clone_size: NA
cdr3_nt: TGCGCCAGCAGCCTGGACCTAGGGACAGGGGGGCCCTACGAGCAGTACTTC
cdr3_aa: CASSLDLGTGGPYEQYF

d_call: TRBD1
j_call: TRBJ2-5
v_call: TRBV11-2
clone_size: NA
cdr3_nt: TGTGCCAGCAGCTTTGGACAGGGGGGAGAGACCCAGTACTTC
cdr3_aa: CASSFGQGGETQYF

d_call: NA
j_call: TRBJ1-1
v_call: TRBV18
clone_size: NA
cdr3_nt: TGTGCCAGTGCCCATAGGACTGCGAACACTGAAGCTTTCTTT
cdr3_aa: CASAHRTANTEAFF

d_call: NA
j_call: TRBJ1-1
v_call: TRBV9
clone_size: NA
cdr3_nt: TGTGCCAGCAGCGTAGTAGGGACTGTGAACACTGAAGCTTTCTTT
cdr3_aa: CASSVVGTVNTEAFF

d_call: TRBD1
j_call: TRBJ2-7
v_call: TRBV5-8
clone_size: NA
cdr3_nt: TGTGCCAGCAGCTTTCAGGGGGCGAGCTACGAGCAGTACTTC
cdr3_aa: CASSFQGASYEQYF

d_call: NA
j_call: TRBJ1-4
v_call: TRBV5-6
clone_size: few
cdr3_nt: TGTGCCAGCAGCTTCCGAACAGGAGAAAAACTGTTTTTT
cdr3_aa: CASSFRTGEKLFF

d_call: NA
j_call: TRBJ1-2
v_call: TRBV19
clone_size: few
cdr3_nt: TGTGCCAGTAGTGTTCACAATAACTATGGCTACACCTTC
cdr3_aa: CASSVHNNYGYTF

d_call: NA
j_call: TRBJ2-7
v_call: TRBV28
clone_size: NA
cdr3_nt: TGTGCCAGCAGTTTATCAGTGGTAGCGGTCTCCTACGAGCAGTACTTC
cdr3_aa: CASSLSVVAVSYEQYF

d_call: NA
j_call: TRBJ1-3
v_call: TRBV7-9
clone_size: NA
cdr3_nt: TGTGCCAGCAGTTCGCAGCGGGGTCGTGGAAACACCATATATTTT
cdr3_aa: CASSSQRGRGNTIYF

d_call: NA
j_call: TRBJ2-2
v_call: TRBV4-3
clone_size: few
cdr3_nt: TGCGCCAGCAGCCAAGATTATCGAGTAACCGGGGAGCTGTTTTTT
cdr3_aa: CASSQDYRVTGELFF

d_call: TRBD1
j_call: TRBJ1-1
v_call: TRBV5-1
clone_size: NA
cdr3_nt: TGCGCCAGCAGCTCACAACTCGGGACAGCGAACACTGAAGCTTTCTTT
cdr3_aa: CASSSQLGTANTEAFF

d_call: NA
j_call: TRBJ1-2
v_call: TRBV29-1
clone_size: NA
cdr3_nt: TGCAGCGTTGGACGGACCACGGGGGGCGGGGATGGCTACACCTTC
cdr3_aa: CSVGRTTGGGDGYTF

d_call: TRBD1
j_call: TRBJ1-1
v_call: TRBV11-1
clone_size: NA
cdr3_nt: TGTGCCAGCAGCTTTGGGGACAGGCTTAAGAACACTGAAGCTTTCTTT
cdr3_aa: CASSFGDRLKNTEAFF

d_call: NA
j_call: TRBJ1-5
v_call: TRBV19
clone_size: NA
cdr3_nt: TGTGCCAGTAGTACAGAGAGAGAAAATCAGCCCCAGCATTTT
cdr3_aa: CASSTERENQPQHF

d_call: NA
j_call: TRBJ1-5
v_call: TRBV16
clone_size: NA
cdr3_nt: TGTGCCAGCAGCCAATCGGGAGGTTCCCAGCATTTT
cdr3_aa: CASSQSGGSQHF

d_call: TRBD1
j_call: TRBJ1-5
v_call: TRBV28
clone_size: NA
cdr3_nt: TGTGCCAGCAGTCGGGACAGGGCTCAGCCCCAGCATTTT
cdr3_aa: CASSRDRAQPQHF

d_call: NA
j_call: TRBJ1-2
v_call: TRBV4-2
clone_size: NA
cdr3_nt: TGTGCCAGTAGCCAAGACGGACAGTCCTATGGCTACACCTTC
cdr3_aa: CASSQDGQSYGYTF

d_call: TRBD1
j_call: TRBJ1-1
v_call: TRBV28
clone_size: once
cdr3_nt: TGTGCCAGCAGTTTAGACGACAGGGGGCGGGGTGAAGCTTTCTTT
cdr3_aa: CASSLDDRGRGEAFF

d_call: TRBD2
j_call: TRBJ2-2
v_call: TRBV19
clone_size: NA
cdr3_nt: TGTGCCAGTAGCGGGAGGACTAGCACGAACACCGGGGAGCTGTTTTTT
cdr3_aa: CASSGRTSTNTGELFF

d_call: TRBD1
j_call: TRBJ2-5
v_call: TRBV19
clone_size: NA
cdr3_nt: TGTGCCAGTAGTATCGGGACAGCAGTTAAAGAGACCCAGTACTTC
cdr3_aa: CASSIGTAVKETQYF

d_call: NA
j_call: TRBJ1-1
v_call: TRBV6-5
clone_size: few
cdr3_nt: TGTGCCAGCACCCCCATGGACAGCTATGCTGAAGCTTTCTTT
cdr3_aa: CASTPMDSYAEAFF

d_call: TRBD1
j_call: TRBJ1-4
v_call: TRBV11-2
clone_size: NA
cdr3_nt: TGTGCCAGCATGCGGGGACAGGCAACTAATGAAAAACTGTTTTTT
cdr3_aa: CASMRGQATNEKLFF

d_call: NA
j_call: TRBJ1-5
v_call: TRBV5-1
clone_size: few
cdr3_nt: TGCGCCAGCAGCCCGGGGGGATATAGCAATCAGCCCCAGCATTTT
cdr3_aa: CASSPGGYSNQPQHF

d_call: TRBD2
j_call: TRBJ2-6
v_call: TRBV5-4
clone_size: once
cdr3_nt: TGTGCCAGCAGCTTTACTAGCGGAGTCTCTGGGGCCAACGTCCTGACTTTC
cdr3_aa: CASSFTSGVSGANVLTF

d_call: NA
j_call: TRBJ1-3
v_call: TRBV5-1
clone_size: NA
cdr3_nt: TGCGCCAGCAGCTTGCGGGCGGGCAGCTCTGGAAACACCATATATTTT
cdr3_aa: CASSLRAGSSGNTIYF

d_call: TRBD1
j_call: TRBJ1-4
v_call: TRBV9
clone_size: NA
cdr3_nt: TGTGCCAGCAGCCCGGGACAGTTTAATGAAAAACTGTTTTTT
cdr3_aa: CASSPGQFNEKLFF

d_call: NA
j_call: TRBJ2-2
v_call: TRBV5-4
clone_size: NA
cdr3_nt: TGTGCCAGCAGCCCCCGCCTGAGAGGGGGTGGGACCGGGGAGCTGTTTTTT
cdr3_aa: CASSPRLRGGGTGELFF

d_call: TRBD1
j_call: TRBJ2-7
v_call: TRBV4-2
clone_size: NA
cdr3_nt: TGTGCCAGCAGCCAAGAAGTTGGACAGGGGGTATACGAGCAGTACTTC
cdr3_aa: CASSQEVGQGVYEQYF

d_call: NA
j_call: TRBJ2-5
v_call: TRBV7-2
clone_size: NA
cdr3_nt: TGTGCCAGCAGCTTCTTAGTCCCAGAGACCCAGTACTTC
cdr3_aa: CASSFLVPETQYF

d_call: NA
j_call: TRBJ1-4
v_call: TRBV15
clone_size: NA
cdr3_nt: TGTGCCACCAGCAGAGAAGGGGACACTCTTAATGAAAAACTGTTTTTT
cdr3_aa: CATSREGDTLNEKLFF

d_call: TRBD1
j_call: TRBJ1-4
v_call: TRBV7-6
clone_size: NA
cdr3_nt: TGTGCCAGCAGCTTATCAGACAGGGCGGGTGAAAAACTGTTTTTT
cdr3_aa: CASSLSDRAGEKLFF

d_call: TRBD2
j_call: TRBJ2-7
v_call: TRBV6-1
clone_size: few
cdr3_nt: TGTGCCAGCGGGACTAGCCTTTCCTACGAGCAGTACTTC
cdr3_aa: CASGTSLSYEQYF

d_call: TRBD1
j_call: TRBJ2-1
v_call: TRBV29-1
clone_size: NA
cdr3_nt: TGCAGCGTGGCCCTAGGGGGCAATTCCTACAATGAGCAGTTCTTC
cdr3_aa: CSVALGGNSYNEQFF

d_call: TRBD2
j_call: TRBJ2-2
v_call: TRBV5-1
clone_size: NA
cdr3_nt: TGCGCCAGCAGCTCGGGACTAGCGGGGCGGAGCACCGGGGAGCTGTTTTTT
cdr3_aa: CASSSGLAGRSTGELFF

d_call: TRBD2
j_call: TRBJ2-6
v_call: TRBV7-3
clone_size: NA
cdr3_nt: TGTGCCAGCAGCTCGGGGGGGAAAGGGGCCAACGTCCTGACTTTC
cdr3_aa: CASSSGGKGANVLTF

d_call: TRBD2
j_call: TRBJ2-3
v_call: TRBV5-1
clone_size: once
cdr3_nt: TGCGCCAGCAGCGTTCGCGGGGGGCTGGTAGATACGCAGTATTTT
cdr3_aa: CASSVRGGLVDTQYF